One and the same sample provided the 13 T cell receptor beta chains below, sequenced in a study of shared clonotypes between healthy human individuals. Assay: immunoSEQ multiplex PCR; the TCRdb copy retains only in-frame clones and omits some. The sample has millions of clones; 85% to 95% are singletons. The specimen was naive CD4+ T cells sorted from blood. Subset specified: CD45RA+ positively selected. The receptors were gathered from a man younger than 35 in good health.

The chain has TRBV28 and TRBJ2-5; a possible D gene is TRBD2 (5 bases). The germline V and J ends were trimmed by 11 bases and 5 bases, with 15 bases remaining between them. This CDR3 spans 12 amino acids. From germline, CDR1 is MDHEN and CDR2 SYDVKM. The DNA of the CDR3 is TGTGCCCCCAAAGAGGGCTTGGAGACCCAGTACTTC. Translated: CAPKEGLETQYF.

Details on this clone: At the DNA level, this CDR3 is encoded by other sequences in the same sample as well. The V and J genes are TRBV6-5 and TRBJ1-2, with a possible D match to TRBD1 (5 bases). The germline gives CDR1 MNHEY, CDR2 SVGAGI. Trimming took 4 bases from V and 5 from J, leaving 8 bases between them. The CDR3 sequence is 12 residues long. The CDR3 region has the DNA TGTGCCAGCAGTTCCGACAGATATGGCTACACCTTC. Its protein is CASSSDRYGYTF.

V gene TRBV5-1 combines with J gene TRBJ2-5, with D perhaps matching TRBD1 (5 bases). The J call may be in error: the DNA end matches TRBJ2-7 better. The CDR3 runs to 13 residues. Germline CDR1 reads SGHRS; CDR2 reads YFSETQ. CDR3 bases: TGCGCCAGCGCCTTATACCTAGGGGCCGAGCAGTACTTC. It is translated as CASALYLGAEQYF.

The chain uses TRBV7-2 and TRBJ2-7; 12 bases agree with TRBD2. The CDR3 consists of 15 residues. The germline V gene encodes CDR1 SGHTA and CDR2 FQGNSA. J was trimmed by 6 bases and V by 6 bases; bases with no gene match: 9. DNA of the CDR3: TGTGCCAGCAGACAACGACTAGCGGGAGCTCCCGAGCAGTACTTC. Its protein product is CASRQRLAGAPEQYF. Filled out from reference TRBV7-2 and TRBJ2-7, the complete variable domain reads GAGVSQSPSNKVTEKGKDVELRCDPISGHTALYWYRQSLGQGLEFLIYFQGNSAPDKSGLPSDRFSAERTGGSVSTLTIQRTQQEDSAVYLCASRQRLAGAPEQYFGPGTRLTVT.

This chain links TRBV28 with TRBJ1-4; TRBD1 is a possible D gene (6 bases). Germline CDR1 MDHEN, CDR2 SYDVKM. The CDR3 length is 15 residues. The germline V and J ends were trimmed by 3 bases and 4 bases, with 12 bases remaining between them. The CDR3 DNA is TGTGCCAGCAGTTTTGAGGGGGGTGGTAATGAAAAACTGTTTTTT. Its translation: CASSFEGGGNEKLFF.

The genes are TRBV27 and TRBJ2-5; no definite D call. With 5 bases removed from V and 4 bases from J, the gap between germline ends came to 14 bases. This CDR3 has 14 amino acids. CDR1 and CDR2 (germline): MNHEY, SMNVEV (reference sequence). The DNA for the CDR3 is TGTGCCAGCAGTCTGGGTCGGCCACGAGAGACCCAGTACTTC. This translates into CASSLGRPRETQYF.

The rearrangement links TRBV15 to TRBJ2-1, with a weak D call TRBD2 (6 bases). Trimming took off 3 bases at V and 3 bases at J, with 15 bases between the two ends. This CDR3 contains 16 residues. The V gene's germline CDR1 is LNHNV and CDR2 YYDKDF (reference sequence). For the CDR3, the DNA is TGTGCCACCAGCAGGGGACTCGCGGGGCTCTACAATGAGCAGTTCTTC. Amino acids: CATSRGLAGLYNEQFF.

This rearrangement joins TRBV19 to TRBJ1-2, with 9 bases identical to TRBD1. V lost 9 bases to trimming and J lost 8 bases; unmatched junction nucleotides: 10. The CDR3 runs 13 residues. The germline V gene has CDR1 LNHDA and CDR2 SQIVND (reference sequence). The CDR3 sequence is CASSRGTGSGYTF. CDR3 nucleotides: TGTGCCAGCTCACGCGGGACAGGGTCCGGCTACACCTTC. The full variable domain, rest sourced from reference TRBV19 and TRBJ1-2, is DGGITQSPKYLFRKEGQNVTLSCEQNLNHDAMYWYRQDPGQGLRLIYYSQIVNDFQKGDIAEGYSVSREKKESFPLTVTSAQKNPTAFYLCASSRGTGSGYTFGSGTRLTVV.

The chain couples TRBV2 to TRBJ2-7, with 10 bases fitting TRBD1. The CDR3 consists of 15 residues. Unmatched junction bases numbered 7, after V lost 6 bases and J lost 2 bases. CDR1 and CDR2 (germline): SNHLY, FYNNEI. The CDR3 sequence is CASRDPGQGTYEQYF. The CDR3 DNA reads TGTGCCAGCAGAGACCCGGGACAGGGGACCTACGAGCAGTACTTC.

Remarks on this clone: In the same sample, other DNA sequences code for this CDR3. The gene calls are TRBV7-3 and TRBJ2-3; TRBD2 is a possible D gene (5 bases). Germline CDR1 reads SGHTA; CDR2 reads FQGTGA. This CDR3 is 14 amino acids long. V lost 5 bases to trimming and J lost 2 bases, with 11 bases between them. CDR3 residues: CASSPGLSTDTQYF. The CDR3 DNA follows: TGTGCCAGCAGCCCTGGACTTTCCACAGATACGCAGTATTTT.

Comments on this clone: A read error may produce the germline difference seen at one junction end. V and J are TRBV11-3 and TRBJ1-3; 8 bases fit TRBD1. Germline V CDR1 and CDR2: SGHNT, YENEEA. The CDR3 contains 12 residues. The CDR3 region is CPRPGQDDTIYF. CDR3 in DNA: TGCCCCAGACCGGGACAGGACGACACCATATATTTT.

The chain has TRBV19 and TRBJ2-7; 10 nucleotides agree with TRBD1. Germline assignment: CDR1 LNHDA and CDR2 SQIVND (reference sequence). CDR3 length: 14 amino acids. With V trimmed by 6 bases and J by 1 base, 3 bases remained unmatched. The CDR3 nucleotides are TGTGCCAGTAGGGAGGGACAGGGGTCCTACGAGCAGTACTTC. Amino acids: CASREGQGSYEQYF.

The chain couples TRBV7-2 to TRBJ2-3, with D possibly matching TRBD1 (6 bases). CDR1 SGHTA and CDR2 FQGNSA come from the germline V gene. The V gene lost 0 bases and the J gene lost 4 bases, with 14 bases spanning the gap. CDR3 size: 16 residues. The CDR3 region has the DNA TGTGCCAGCAGCTTAGCTGGGACACCGACCGCAGATACGCAGTATTTT. Amino acids: CASSLAGTPTADTQYF. The variable domain in full, with the rest retrieved from reference TRBV7-2 and TRBJ2-3, is GAGVSQSPSNKVTEKGKDVELRCDPISGHTALYWYRQSLGQGLEFLIYFQGNSAPDKSGLPSDRFSAERTGGSVSTLTIQRTQQEDSAVYLCASSLAGTPTADTQYFGPGTRLTVL.